Detailed here is one TCR beta chain. Its target is unknown. This sample is part of a study of blood T cells in healthy people across ages. General study points: With donor CMV status unknown, expanded clonotype changes were possibly confounded. Getting older went along with TCR beta diversity per million T cells dropping roughly linearly.

Donors gave around 9.8 milliliters of peripheral blood apiece. Per the germline V gene, CDR1 is SGHAT and CDR2 is FQDESV (reference sequence). This CDR3 has 21 residues. The V and J ends lost 4 bases and 2 bases respectively, with 31 bases between them. A J-beta primer mix and a sample-barcoded 5' primer were used in a second PCR of roughly 6 to 11 cycles. Researchers report that each sample yielded at least 3 million CDR3-containing paired-end reads. TCRdb re-analysed the 5' RACE reads in MiXCR, keeping a single row per CDR3 protein. The sample lists hundreds of thousands of distinct CDR3 sequences, roughly 64% seen once, with around 22% in the top ten.

The chain joins TRBV11-1 to TRBJ2-3; D may be TRBD2 (8 bases). The sample was blood. This TCR derives from a man aged 25 to 40 in good health. The CDR3 DNA sequence: TGTGCCAGCAGCTCTACTGGCGGGGGGACAGAAGGAACTACCATCACAGATACGCAGTATTTT. This sequence encodes CASSSTGGGTEGTTITDTQYF.